This is a list of T cell receptor beta chains from one sample in a study of tumor-infiltrating lymphocytes in primary liver carcinoma. MiXCR, run by TCRdb on the multiplex PCR reads, gives a single entry per CDR3 protein. The profile shows about 310,000 distinct CDR3 sequences, more than 55% of them singletons. The sequenced material came from peripheral blood. The receptors were gathered from a man in his forties or fifties with primary liver carcinoma and hepatitis B virus infection. The conserved cysteine and the conserved F or W are not part of the CDR3 here. Only some rows state a clone size, as once, few, many or a class for expanded clones.

v_gene	abundance	len	j_gene	CDR3aa
TRBV7-9	few	13	TRBJ2-7	ASSLDRGYSYEQY
TRBV5-6	.	15	TRBJ1-6	ASSLGVGRVGNSPLH
TRBV5-4	.	13	TRBJ2-3	TSSPGTSPTDTQY
TRBV6-6	.	12	TRBJ2-7	ASSYSWWGSDQY
TRBV6-1	.	12	TRBJ2-2	ASSEYRATGELF
TRBV6-1	.	13	TRBJ2-3	ASSEGTRGWDVQY
TRBV30	few	10	TRBJ2-1	AWSVGDIEQF
TRBV11-2	many	16	TRBJ1-2	ASSPSTDFSLGDYGYT
TRBV6-1	few	12	TRBJ2-6	ASSEGGLLNVLT
TRBV28	.	13	TRBJ1-4	TSTQRDATNEKLF
TRBV4-1	.	16	TRBJ1-5	ASHSSGTGVGNNQPQH
TRBV5-6	.	12	TRBJ1-5	ASSSVWDNQPQH
TRBV4-1	.	12	TRBJ1-1	ASSQGPVNTVAF
TRBV6-5	.	14	TRBJ2-1	TSSLIPEGSYNEQF